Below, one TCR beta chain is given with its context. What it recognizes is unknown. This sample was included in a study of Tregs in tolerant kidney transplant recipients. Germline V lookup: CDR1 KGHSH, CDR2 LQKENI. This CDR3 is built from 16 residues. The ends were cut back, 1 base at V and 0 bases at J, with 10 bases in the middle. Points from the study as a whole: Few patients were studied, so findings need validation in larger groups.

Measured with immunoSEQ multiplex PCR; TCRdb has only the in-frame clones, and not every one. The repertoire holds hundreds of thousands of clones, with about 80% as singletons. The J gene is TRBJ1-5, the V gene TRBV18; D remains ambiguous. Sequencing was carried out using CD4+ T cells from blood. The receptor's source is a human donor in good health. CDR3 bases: TGTGCCAGCTCACCACTGACCGTCTCTAGCAATCAGCCCCAGCATTTT. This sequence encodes CASSPLTVSSNQPQHF.